This TCR beta chain stems from a study of blood T cells in healthy people across ages. Every donor gave roughly 9.2 milliliters of peripheral blood. A few counts support this clonotype. Its antigen is as yet unknown. Primed by a sample-barcoded 5' primer and a J-beta primer mix, a second PCR proceeded for roughly 6 to 12 cycles. Every cDNA was tagged by a template-switch adaptor with 12 random nucleotides. There were at least 3 million CDR3-containing paired-end reads obtained from each sample. TCRdb called the 5' RACE reads again in MiXCR, with one record for every CDR3 protein. The repertoire includes roughly 1.5 million distinct CDR3 sequences, approximately 42% of them detected once, and around 4% sits in the top ten. Study results and limitations: Without sorted subsets, naive and antigen-experienced compartments could not be conclusively compared.

The germline V gene has CDR1 SQVTM and CDR2 ANQGSEA. V gave up 5 bases and J gave up 0 bases, with 26 bases separating them. There are 19 residues in the CDR3. What was sequenced was blood. This sequence originates from a woman aged 18-29 years in good health. The rearrangement joins TRBV29-1 to TRBJ1-5; tentative D call: TRBD1 (6 bases). The CDR3 here is CSVPALSGEKPYSNQPQHF. The CDR3, as DNA: TGCAGCGTTCCGGCCCTGTCAGGGGAAAAGCCTTATAGCAATCAGCCCCAGCATTTT.